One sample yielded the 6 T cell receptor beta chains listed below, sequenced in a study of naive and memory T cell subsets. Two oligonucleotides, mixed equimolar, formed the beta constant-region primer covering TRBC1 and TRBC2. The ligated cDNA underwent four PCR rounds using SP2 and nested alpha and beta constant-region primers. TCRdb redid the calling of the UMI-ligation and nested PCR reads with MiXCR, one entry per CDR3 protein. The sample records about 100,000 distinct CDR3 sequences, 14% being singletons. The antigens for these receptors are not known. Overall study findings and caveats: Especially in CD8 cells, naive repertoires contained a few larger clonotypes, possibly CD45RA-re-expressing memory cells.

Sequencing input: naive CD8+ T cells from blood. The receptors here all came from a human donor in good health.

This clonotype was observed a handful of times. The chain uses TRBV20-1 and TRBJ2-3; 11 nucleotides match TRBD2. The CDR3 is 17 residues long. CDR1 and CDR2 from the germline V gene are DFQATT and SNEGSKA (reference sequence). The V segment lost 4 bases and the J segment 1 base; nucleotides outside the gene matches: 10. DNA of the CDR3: TGCAGTGCTACACTAGCGGGAGTATTATGGGGCACAGATACGCAGTATTTT. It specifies CSATLAGVLWGTDTQYF.

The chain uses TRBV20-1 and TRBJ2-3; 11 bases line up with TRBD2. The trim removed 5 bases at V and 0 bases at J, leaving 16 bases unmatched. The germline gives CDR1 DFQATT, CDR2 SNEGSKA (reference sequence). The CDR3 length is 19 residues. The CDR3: CSALPWLAGGNSSTDTQYF. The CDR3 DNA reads TGCAGTGCTCTACCGTGGCTAGCGGGAGGAAATTCTAGCACAGATACGCAGTATTTT.

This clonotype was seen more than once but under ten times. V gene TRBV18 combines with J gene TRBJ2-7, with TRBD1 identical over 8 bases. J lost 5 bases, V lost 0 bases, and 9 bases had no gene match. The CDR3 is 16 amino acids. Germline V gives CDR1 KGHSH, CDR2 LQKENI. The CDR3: CASSPPDRVVVHEQYF. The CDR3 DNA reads TGTGCCAGCTCACCACCGGACAGGGTAGTTGTCCACGAGCAGTACTTC.

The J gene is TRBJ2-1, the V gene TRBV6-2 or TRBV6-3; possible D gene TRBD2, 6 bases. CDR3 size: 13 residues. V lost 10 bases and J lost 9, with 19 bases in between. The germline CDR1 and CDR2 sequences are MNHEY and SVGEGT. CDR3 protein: CATSGGDFGEQFF. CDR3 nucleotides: TGTGCCACGTCTGGCGGGGATTTTGGTGAGCAGTTCTTC.

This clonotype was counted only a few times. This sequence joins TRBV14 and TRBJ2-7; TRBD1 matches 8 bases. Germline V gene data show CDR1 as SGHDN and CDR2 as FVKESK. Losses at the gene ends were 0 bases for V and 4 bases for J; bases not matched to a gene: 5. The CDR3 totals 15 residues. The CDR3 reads CASSQETGAGYEQYF. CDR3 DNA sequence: TGTGCCAGCAGCCAAGAGACAGGGGCGGGTTACGAGCAGTACTTC.

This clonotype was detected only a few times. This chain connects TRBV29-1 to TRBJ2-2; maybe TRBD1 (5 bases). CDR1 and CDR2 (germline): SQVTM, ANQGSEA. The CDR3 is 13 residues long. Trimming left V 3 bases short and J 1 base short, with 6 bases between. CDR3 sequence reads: CSVDRVNTGELFF. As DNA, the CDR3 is TGCAGCGTTGACAGGGTGAACACCGGGGAGCTGTTTTTT.